These T cell receptor beta chains were read from a single sample in a study of Graves' ophthalmopathy and Graves' hyperthyroidism. TCRdb fed the multiplex PCR reads into MiXCR, producing one record per CDR3 protein. The sample has more than 150,000 distinct CDR3 sequences; approximately 40% are singletons. The sequencing sample was made of peripheral blood. These receptors originate from a woman aged 40 to 50 with Graves' ophthalmopathy. CDR3s include the opening cysteine and the closing phenylalanine or tryptophan. Fields, in order: V gene, J gene, D gene, CDR3 length, clone size, CDR3 protein, CDR3 DNA. The D gene is left open where the match is weak. A clone size is listed for some rows: how often the clone was seen (once, few, many), or a class if it is expanded.

V gene: TRBV12-3/TRBV12-4
J gene: TRBJ2-7
D gene: TRBD2
CDR3 length: 14
clone size: few
CDR3 protein: CASSPHARGYEQYF
CDR3 DNA: TGTGCCAGCAGTCCACATGCGCGGGGGTACGAGCAGTACTTC

V gene: TRBV20-1
J gene: TRBJ1-3
D gene: NA
CDR3 length: 18
clone size: many
CDR3 protein: CSARDPQTPSSSGNTIYF
CDR3 DNA: TGCAGTGCTAGAGATCCCCAGACACCGTCCTCTTCTGGAAACACCATATATTTT

V gene: TRBV6-5
J gene: TRBJ1-2
D gene: NA
CDR3 length: 13
clone size: many
CDR3 protein: CASSYLGNYGYTF
CDR3 DNA: TGTGCCAGCAGTTACCTGGGGAACTATGGCTACACCTTC

V gene: TRBV20-1
J gene: TRBJ1-1
D gene: NA
CDR3 length: 12
clone size: many
CDR3 protein: CSASETNTEAFF
CDR3 DNA: TGCAGTGCTAGTGAGACGAACACTGAAGCTTTCTTT

V gene: TRBV6-1
J gene: TRBJ2-7
D gene: NA
CDR3 length: 15
clone size: NA
CDR3 protein: CASSDGRPGPYEQYF
CDR3 DNA: TGTGCCAGCAGTGATGGGAGGCCAGGTCCCTACGAGCAGTACTTC

V gene: TRBV12-3/TRBV12-4
J gene: TRBJ1-5
D gene: TRBD1
CDR3 length: 16
clone size: NA
CDR3 protein: CASSLTGTGENQPQHF
CDR3 DNA: TGTGCCAGCAGCCTAACAGGGACAGGGGAAAATCAGCCCCAGCATTTT

V gene: TRBV6-1
J gene: TRBJ1-5
D gene: NA
CDR3 length: 16
clone size: few
CDR3 protein: CASSEAWSNSNQPQHF
CDR3 DNA: TGTGCCAGCAGTGAAGCTTGGAGTAATAGCAATCAGCCCCAGCATTTT

V gene: TRBV6-5
J gene: TRBJ1-2
D gene: TRBD1
CDR3 length: 15
clone size: many
CDR3 protein: CASRSVDRPNYGYTF
CDR3 DNA: TGTGCCAGCAGATCAGTGGACAGGCCGAACTATGGCTACACCTTC

V gene: TRBV18
J gene: TRBJ2-5
D gene: TRBD2
CDR3 length: 16
clone size: many
CDR3 protein: CASSPRTSGLGETQYF
CDR3 DNA: TGTGCCAGCTCACCCCGGACTAGCGGCCTTGGCGAGACCCAGTACTTC

V gene: TRBV2
J gene: TRBJ2-5
D gene: TRBD1
CDR3 length: 14
clone size: many
CDR3 protein: CASNLDRAQETQYF
CDR3 DNA: TGTGCCAGCAACCTCGACAGGGCCCAAGAGACCCAGTACTTC

V gene: TRBV7-2
J gene: TRBJ2-7
D gene: NA
CDR3 length: 13
clone size: once
CDR3 protein: CASSLVRSYEQYF
CDR3 DNA: TGTGCCAGCAGCTTAGTTCGGTCCTACGAGCAGTACTTC

V gene: TRBV7-2
J gene: TRBJ2-5
D gene: NA
CDR3 length: 16
clone size: NA
CDR3 protein: CASSSSPGTPRETQYF
CDR3 DNA: TGTGCCAGCAGCTCCTCCCCGGGAACCCCCAGAGAGACCCAGTACTTC

V gene: TRBV30
J gene: TRBJ1-1
D gene: NA
CDR3 length: 11
clone size: many
CDR3 protein: CAWSLATEAFF
CDR3 DNA: TGTGCCTGGAGCCTGGCCACTGAAGCTTTCTTT

V gene: TRBV2
J gene: TRBJ2-5
D gene: NA
CDR3 length: 11
clone size: NA
CDR3 protein: CASRGEETQYF
CDR3 DNA: TGTGCCAGCAGGGGGGAGGAGACCCAGTACTTC

V gene: TRBV6-5
J gene: TRBJ1-1
D gene: NA
CDR3 length: 14
clone size: many
CDR3 protein: CASSYSRSNTEAFF
CDR3 DNA: TGTGCCAGCAGTTACTCGCGCAGTAACACTGAAGCTTTCTTT

V gene: TRBV6-5
J gene: TRBJ1-3
D gene: TRBD1
CDR3 length: 15
clone size: NA
CDR3 protein: CASSYGDRVGNTIYF
CDR3 DNA: TGTGCCAGCAGTTACGGCGACAGGGTCGGAAACACCATATATTTT

V gene: TRBV5-1
J gene: TRBJ1-2
D gene: TRBD1
CDR3 length: 15
clone size: many
CDR3 protein: CASSWGVQGARGYTF
CDR3 DNA: TGCGCCAGCAGCTGGGGTGTACAGGGGGCGCGGGGCTACACCTTC

V gene: TRBV15
J gene: TRBJ1-2
D gene: TRBD1
CDR3 length: 14
clone size: NA
CDR3 protein: CATSIAGGLNGYTF
CDR3 DNA: TGTGCCACCAGCATTGCAGGGGGCTTGAACGGCTACACCTTC

V gene: TRBV28
J gene: TRBJ1-1
D gene: NA
CDR3 length: 15
clone size: NA
CDR3 protein: CASSPAGPTNTEAFF
CDR3 DNA: TGTGCCAGCAGTCCCGCGGGGCCCACGAACACTGAAGCTTTCTTT

V gene: TRBV28
J gene: TRBJ2-7
D gene: TRBD1
CDR3 length: 15
clone size: NA
CDR3 protein: CASSHHRTGFHEQYF
CDR3 DNA: TGTGCCAGCAGTCACCATCGGACAGGGTTCCACGAGCAGTACTTC

V gene: TRBV29-1
J gene: TRBJ1-2
D gene: NA
CDR3 length: 13
clone size: NA
CDR3 protein: CSVEERSPWGYTF
CDR3 DNA: TGCAGCGTTGAAGAGCGGTCACCGTGGGGCTACACCTTC

V gene: TRBV6-2/TRBV6-3
J gene: TRBJ2-7
D gene: NA
CDR3 length: 14
clone size: NA
CDR3 protein: CASSRSGNPREQYF
CDR3 DNA: TGTGCCAGCAGTCGGAGCGGCAATCCCCGCGAGCAGTACTTC

V gene: TRBV2
J gene: TRBJ1-2
D gene: NA
CDR3 length: 16
clone size: many
CDR3 protein: CASSGGGGPEVGGYTF
CDR3 DNA: TGTGCCAGCAGTGGGGGAGGAGGGCCCGAGGTTGGTGGCTACACCTTC

V gene: TRBV18
J gene: TRBJ2-5
D gene: TRBD1
CDR3 length: 15
clone size: many
CDR3 protein: CASSPRDRHQETQYF
CDR3 DNA: TGTGCCAGCTCACCCCGGGACAGGCACCAAGAGACCCAGTACTTC

V gene: TRBV6-1
J gene: TRBJ2-7
D gene: NA
CDR3 length: 15
clone size: NA
CDR3 protein: CASIKEKGSSYEQYF
CDR3 DNA: TGTGCCAGCATCAAGGAGAAGGGCTCCTCCTACGAGCAGTACTTC

V gene: TRBV3-1
J gene: TRBJ2-7
D gene: TRBD1
CDR3 length: 12
clone size: many
CDR3 protein: CASSATGDEQYF
CDR3 DNA: TGTGCCAGCAGCGCAACAGGGGATGAGCAGTACTTC

V gene: TRBV12-3/TRBV12-4
J gene: TRBJ2-5
D gene: TRBD1
CDR3 length: 16
clone size: NA
CDR3 protein: CASSSRDRESQETQYF
CDR3 DNA: TGTGCCAGCAGTTCTAGGGACAGGGAGTCCCAAGAGACCCAGTACTTC

V gene: TRBV2
J gene: TRBJ2-7
D gene: NA
CDR3 length: 14
clone size: many
CDR3 protein: CASSSDSRTYEQYF
CDR3 DNA: TGTGCCAGCAGTTCGGACAGTCGTACCTACGAGCAGTACTTC

V gene: TRBV28
J gene: TRBJ2-7
D gene: NA
CDR3 length: 17
clone size: once
CDR3 protein: CASSSSSGAPNPYEQYF
CDR3 DNA: NA

V gene: TRBV5-1
J gene: TRBJ2-2
D gene: NA
CDR3 length: 12
clone size: NA
CDR3 protein: CASAFRTGELFF
CDR3 DNA: TGCGCCAGCGCCTTTCGTACCGGGGAGCTGTTTTTT

V gene: TRBV4-3
J gene: TRBJ1-1
D gene: NA
CDR3 length: 16
clone size: many
CDR3 protein: CASSRGRNAMNTEAFF
CDR3 DNA: TGCGCCAGCAGCCGCGGACGGAATGCTATGAACACTGAAGCTTTCTTT

V gene: TRBV4-3
J gene: TRBJ2-7
D gene: TRBD2
CDR3 length: 16
clone size: once
CDR3 protein: CASSQNSGTSGGAQYF
CDR3 DNA: TGCGCCAGCAGCCAGAACTCCGGGACTAGCGGAGGCGCGCAGTACTTC

V gene: TRBV19
J gene: TRBJ2-5
D gene: NA
CDR3 length: 15
clone size: NA
CDR3 protein: CARDASDRKRETQYF
CDR3 DNA: TGTGCCAGGGACGCAAGTGATCGAAAGAGGGAGACCCAGTACTTC

V gene: TRBV11-2
J gene: TRBJ2-5
D gene: NA
CDR3 length: 15
clone size: NA
CDR3 protein: CASTLTVVGLETQYF
CDR3 DNA: TGTGCCAGCACCTTGACAGTAGTCGGTTTGGAGACCCAGTACTTC

V gene: TRBV6-1
J gene: TRBJ1-2
D gene: NA
CDR3 length: 15
clone size: NA
CDR3 protein: CASSDPVEGDYGYTF
CDR3 DNA: TGTGCCAGCAGTGACCCGGTCGAGGGGGACTATGGCTACACCTTC

V gene: TRBV20-1
J gene: TRBJ1-6
D gene: NA
CDR3 length: 14
clone size: many
CDR3 protein: CSASATGYNSPLHF
CDR3 DNA: TGCAGTGCTAGCGCGACAGGCTATAATTCACCCCTCCACTTT

V gene: TRBV28
J gene: TRBJ1-1
D gene: NA
CDR3 length: 12
clone size: NA
CDR3 protein: CASLQGDTEAFF
CDR3 DNA: TGTGCCAGTTTACAGGGAGACACTGAAGCTTTCTTT